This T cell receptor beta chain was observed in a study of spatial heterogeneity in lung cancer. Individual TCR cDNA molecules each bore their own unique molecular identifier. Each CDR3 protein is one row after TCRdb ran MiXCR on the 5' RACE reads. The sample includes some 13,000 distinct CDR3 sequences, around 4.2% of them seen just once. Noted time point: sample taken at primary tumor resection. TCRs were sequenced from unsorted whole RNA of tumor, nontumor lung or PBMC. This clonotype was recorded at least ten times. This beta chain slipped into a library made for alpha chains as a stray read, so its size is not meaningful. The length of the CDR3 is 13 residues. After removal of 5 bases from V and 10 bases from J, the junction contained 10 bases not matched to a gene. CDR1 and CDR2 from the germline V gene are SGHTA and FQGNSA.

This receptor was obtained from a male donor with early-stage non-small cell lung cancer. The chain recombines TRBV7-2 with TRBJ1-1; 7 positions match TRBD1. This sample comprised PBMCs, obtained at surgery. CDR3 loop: CASSPGTVASAFF. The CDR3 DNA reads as TGTGCCAGCAGCCCGGGGACAGTTGCTTCAGCTTTCTTT.